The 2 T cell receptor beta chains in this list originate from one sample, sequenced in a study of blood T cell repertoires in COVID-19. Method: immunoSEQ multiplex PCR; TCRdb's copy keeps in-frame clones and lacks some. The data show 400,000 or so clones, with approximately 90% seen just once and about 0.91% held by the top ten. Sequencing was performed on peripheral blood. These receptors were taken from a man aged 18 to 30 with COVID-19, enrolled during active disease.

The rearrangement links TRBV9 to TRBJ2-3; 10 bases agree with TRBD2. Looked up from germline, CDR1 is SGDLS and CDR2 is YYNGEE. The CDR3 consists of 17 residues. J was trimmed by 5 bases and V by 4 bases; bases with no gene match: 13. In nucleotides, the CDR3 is TGTGCCAGCAGCAAGACCATAGCGGGGGGCCCTCAAGATACGCAGTATTTT. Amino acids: CASSKTIAGGPQDTQYF.

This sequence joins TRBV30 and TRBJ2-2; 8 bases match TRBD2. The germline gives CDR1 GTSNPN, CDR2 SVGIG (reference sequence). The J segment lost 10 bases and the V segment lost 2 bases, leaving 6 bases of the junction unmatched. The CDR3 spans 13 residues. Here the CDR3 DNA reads TGTGCCTGGAGTACCGGGAGGGCCGTGGAGCTGTTTTTT. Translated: CAWSTGRAVELFF. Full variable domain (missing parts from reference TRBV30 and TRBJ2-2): SQTIHQWPATLVQPVGSPLSLECTVEGTSNPNLYWYRQAAGRGLQLLFYSVGIGQISSEVPQNLSASRPQDRQFILSSKKLLLSDSGFYLCAWSTGRAVELFFGEGSRLTVL.